This T cell receptor beta chain was identified during a study of cytotoxic CD8 clonotypes in ibrutinib-treated CLL. Study-wide background: Mean productive templates were over 250,000; mean productive rearrangements were 94,082.

Study-wide results and caveats: A rise in clonality was seen at ibrutinib response, and a fall back toward baseline was seen at progression.

Library input was about 2.2 micrograms of DNA from cryopreserved PBMCs. Germline lookup yields CDR1 MNHEY and CDR2 SMNVEV (reference sequence). The CDR3 totals 15 residues. Trimming pared 6 bases from V and 2 bases from J, leaving 16 bases between. This clone was counted a few times. What it binds is not known. Method: immunoSEQ multiplex PCR; TCRdb's copy keeps in-frame clones and lacks some. The sample lists about 140,000 clones; 60% to 80% were seen once. This TCR came from a human donor with chronic lymphocytic leukemia. This sequence joins TRBV27 and TRBJ2-5, with D possibly TRBD2 on 7 matching bases. The sample in question was PBMCs, obtained after 12 months of ibrutinib treatment. The CDR3 region has the DNA TGTGCCAGCAGCAAGGGGGGGGTTCGGCAAGAGACCCAGTACTTC. Amino acid sequence: CASSKGGVRQETQYF.